Below, 13 T cell receptor beta chains from the same sample are listed, as sequenced in a study of blood T cell repertoires in COVID-19. The data were produced by immunoSEQ multiplex PCR, yet TCRdb's version contains in-frame clones alone and is incomplete. The repertoire holds fewer than 20,000 clones, with 85% to 90% as singletons. Source material: peripheral blood. The receptors originated from a man in his fifties or sixties with acute or convalescent COVID-19.

The chain links TRBV4-1 to TRBJ2-7; 10 bases line up with TRBD2. Germline loops: CDR1 MGHRA, CDR2 YSYEKL. J gave up 4 bases and V 5 bases, and 8 bases lay outside the gene matches. This CDR3 is built from 15 residues. The CDR3 sequence: CASSAAAGGTYEQYF. The CDR3 coding sequence is TGCGCCAGCAGCGCGGCAGCGGGAGGGACTTACGAGCAGTACTTC.

This clone was counted once. This sequence joins TRBV7-2 and TRBJ1-5; D ambiguous. Germline CDR1 and CDR2: SGHTA and FQGNSA. This CDR3 spans 14 amino acids. The V end was cut by 1 base, the J end by 1 base, with 5 bases between. The chain's CDR3 is CASSLVRSNQPQHF. CDR3 coding DNA: TGTGCCAGCAGCTTAGTCAGGAGCAATCAGCCCCAGCATTTT.

Only one count was recorded for this clone. V is TRBV5-1 and J is TRBJ2-7, with TRBD1 as a possible D gene (6 bases). Between the trimmed V and J ends, which lost 0 bases and 2 bases, there was a span of 12 bases. The CDR3 length is 15 residues. In germline, CDR1 is SGHRS, CDR2 YFSETQ. The DNA of the CDR3 is TGCGCCAGCAGCTTGGTGACAGGTGAGGCCTACGAGCAGTACTTC. Translation: CASSLVTGEAYEQYF.

The genes are TRBV6-2 or TRBV6-3 and TRBJ2-1, with D unresolved. Trimming removed 2 bases at V and 6 bases at J, with 8 bases between. Germline V gives CDR1 MNHEY, CDR2 SVGEGT. The CDR3 spans 13 residues. CDR3 sequence: CASSYSRSNEQFF. The CDR3 DNA follows: TGTGCCAGCAGTTACAGCCGAAGCAATGAGCAGTTCTTC.

The chain uses TRBV18 and TRBJ1-4, with 8 bases fitting TRBD1. J gave up 4 bases and V 4 bases, and 2 bases lay outside the gene matches. CDR1 is KGHSH, CDR2 LQKENI, per germline. The CDR3 consists of 14 residues. Here the CDR3 DNA reads TGTGCCAGCTCACGGACAGGGAATAATGAAAAACTGTTTTTT. It encodes CASSRTGNNEKLFF.

The V and J genes are TRBV2 and TRBJ2-7, with 7 nucleotides matching TRBD1. J lost 2 bases, V lost 6 bases, and 7 bases had no gene match. The CDR3 has 14 amino acids. The V gene's germline CDR1 is SNHLY and CDR2 FYNNEI. The CDR3 region is CASRETGTTYEQYF. CDR3 nucleotides: TGTGCCAGCAGGGAGACAGGGACAACCTACGAGCAGTACTTC.

This chain uses TRBV25-1 with TRBJ1-4; D unclear. The CDR3 consists of 14 residues. Germline assignment: CDR1 MGHDK and CDR2 SYGVNS. V was pared by 8 bases and J by 0 bases, with 10 bases between. The chain's CDR3 is CASAREATNEKLFF. The DNA for the CDR3 is TGTGCCAGCGCGCGGGAGGCAACTAATGAAAAACTGTTTTTT.

The chain combines TRBV19 with TRBJ1-1; D unclear. This CDR3 contains 13 residues. Trimming cost V 6 bases and J 2 bases, with 10 bases left between them. The germline V gene encodes CDR1 LNHDA and CDR2 SQIVND (reference sequence). CDR3 region: CASSPGSNTEAFF. The CDR3 nucleotides are TGTGCCAGTAGCCCAGGCTCTAACACTGAAGCTTTCTTT.

This chain links TRBV6-1 with TRBJ1-3, with TRBD1 matching over 10 bases. Germline assignment: CDR1 MNHNS and CDR2 SASEGT. The V gene end was trimmed by 2 bases and the J gene end by 0 bases; junction bases not matched to a gene: 10. This CDR3 has 19 residues. DNA for the CDR3: TGTGCCAGCAGTGAAACCGGGACAGGGGCGAACCGCTCTGGAAACACCATATATTTT. It is translated as CASSETGTGANRSGNTIYF.

The rearrangement joins TRBV6-5 to TRBJ2-3; D possibly corresponds to TRBD2 (6 bases). The V end lost 8 bases, the J end lost 4 bases, and 19 bases lay between the germline ends. The CDR3 consists of 15 residues. Germline-derived CDR1 and CDR2 are MNHEY and SVGAGI. CDR3 region: CASLVAASWADTQYF. DNA for the CDR3: TGTGCCAGCCTTGTAGCGGCGTCCTGGGCAGATACGCAGTATTTT.

V usage is TRBV9 and J usage is TRBJ2-2; 7 bases agree with TRBD2. Unmatched junction bases numbered 18, after V lost 4 bases and J lost 6 bases. CDR3 length: 18 residues. In germline, CDR1 is SGDLS, CDR2 YYNGEE. The DNA for the CDR3 is TGTGCCAGCAGCTCCTCGCCCGGTGGCGGGAGCCGACCCGGGGAGCTGTTTTTT. Translated, it gives CASSSSPGGGSRPGELFF.

The rearrangement links TRBV28 to TRBJ2-7; D might be TRBD1 (6 bases). Germline assignment: CDR1 MDHEN and CDR2 SYDVKM. The CDR3 runs to 14 residues. V lost 5 bases to trimming and J lost 2 bases, with 13 bases between them. The CDR3 protein is CASSPSGVTYEQYF. The CDR3 DNA sequence: TGTGCCAGCAGTCCGTCAGGGGTAACCTACGAGCAGTACTTC.

The V gene is TRBV16, the J gene TRBJ2-7; 11 bases agree with TRBD1. The CDR3 spans 15 residues. V shed 0 bases and J 5 bases; nucleotides not matched to a gene: 3. Germline V CDR1 and CDR2: KGHSY, FQNENV. CDR3 bases: TGTGCCAGCAGCCAATCTGGGACAGGGGGGAACGAGCAGTACTTC. This codes for CASSQSGTGGNEQYF.